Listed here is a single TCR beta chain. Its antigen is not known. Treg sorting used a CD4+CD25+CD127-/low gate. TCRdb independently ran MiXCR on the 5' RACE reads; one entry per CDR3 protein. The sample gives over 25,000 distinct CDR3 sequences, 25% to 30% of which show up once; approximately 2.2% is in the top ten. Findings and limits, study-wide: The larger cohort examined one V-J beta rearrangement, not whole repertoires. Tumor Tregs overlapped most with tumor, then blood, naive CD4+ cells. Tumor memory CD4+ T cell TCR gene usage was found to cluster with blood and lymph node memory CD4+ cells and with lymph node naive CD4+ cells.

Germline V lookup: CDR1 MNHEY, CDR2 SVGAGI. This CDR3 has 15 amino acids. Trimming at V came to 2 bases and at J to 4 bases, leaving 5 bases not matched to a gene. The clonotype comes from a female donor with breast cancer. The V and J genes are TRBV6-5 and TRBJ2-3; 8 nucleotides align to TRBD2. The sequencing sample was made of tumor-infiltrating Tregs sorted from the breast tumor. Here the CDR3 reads CASSYLGLGADTQYF. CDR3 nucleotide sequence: TGTGCCAGCAGTTACCTGGGACTAGGAGCAGATACGCAGTATTTT.